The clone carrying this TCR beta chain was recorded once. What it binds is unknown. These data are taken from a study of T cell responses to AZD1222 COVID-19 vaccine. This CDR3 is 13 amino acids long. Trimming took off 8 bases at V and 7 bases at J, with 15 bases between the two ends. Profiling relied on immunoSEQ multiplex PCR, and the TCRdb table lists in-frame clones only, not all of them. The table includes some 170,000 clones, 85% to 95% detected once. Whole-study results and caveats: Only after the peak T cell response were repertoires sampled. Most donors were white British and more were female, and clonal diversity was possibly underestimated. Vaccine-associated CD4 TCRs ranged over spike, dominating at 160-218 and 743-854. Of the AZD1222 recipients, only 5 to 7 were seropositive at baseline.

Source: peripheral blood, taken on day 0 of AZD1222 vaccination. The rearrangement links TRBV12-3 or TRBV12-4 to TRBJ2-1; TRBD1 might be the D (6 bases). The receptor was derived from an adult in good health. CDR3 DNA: TGTGCCAGCTCCGGACAGAACGGGAATGAGCAGTTCTTC. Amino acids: CASSGQNGNEQFF.